This T cell receptor (beta chain) stems from a study of CD8+ T cells in alopecia areata. Study conclusions and caveats: Compared with mice, patients displayed less clear TCR sharing, possibly for HLA-related reasons. Affected scalp, especially in alopecia totalis/universalis, had a higher clonality than normal scalp did. Sequencing of scalp samples also includes resident alphabeta T cells from normal skin.

Worth noting for this clone: Its antigen is currently unknown.

V shed 0 bases, J shed 4 bases, and the junction held 4 bases outside the gene matches. The CDR3 has 16 residues. The germline V gene has CDR1 SGDLS and CDR2 YYNGEE. Sorted populations comprised CD4+ and CD8+ T cells obtained from PBMCs. Reverse transcription of extracted RNA yielded cDNA, which provided the sequencing template. Measured with immunoSEQ multiplex PCR; TCRdb has only the in-frame clones, and not every one. Here the sample spans around 97,000 clones, around 50% being singletons. The chain uses TRBV9 and TRBJ2-3, with TRBD2 matching over 11 bases. Material: CD4+ T cells sorted from blood. The source is a human donor in good health. The CDR3 reads CASSVGASGGSDTQYF. The CDR3 region has the DNA TGTGCCAGCAGCGTAGGCGCTAGCGGGGGGTCAGATACGCAGTATTTT.